Listed below are T cell receptor beta chains from one sample, sequenced in a study of Ad26.COV2.S vaccination and SARS-CoV-2 variants. The table came from immunoSEQ multiplex PCR; TCRdb's copy has only in-frame clones and leaves some out. The sample lists 350,000 to 400,000 clones, about 88% occurring once. Sequenced here: peripheral blood, sampled in a trial of Ad26.COV2.S vaccine versus placebo. The receptors stem from a person between 18 and 65 years old who received the Ad26.COV2.S COVID-19 vaccine or a placebo. The CDR3 runs from the conserved cysteine through the conserved F or W. A D gene is named only where the DNA matches it firmly. Only part of the rows carry a size: once, few, many, or a class if the clone is expanded.

J gene | clone size | V gene | D gene | CDR3 DNA | CDR3 protein
TRBJ1-2 | once | TRBV13 | TRBD1 | TGTGCCAGCAGCTCAGGACAGGGTTATGGCTACACCTTC | CASSSGQGYGYTF
TRBJ1-4 | - | TRBV7-2 | - | TGTGCCAGCAGCCTTGGACCTTATACTAATGAAAAACTGTTTTTT | CASSLGPYTNEKLFF
TRBJ1-1 | - | TRBV19 | - | TGTGCCAGTAGTGCCAGAAGGGAGAACACTGAAGCTTTCTTT | CASSARRENTEAFF
TRBJ1-5 | few | TRBV24-1 | - | TGTGCCACCAGTGATTTGGTGGTGGATCCATCAATTAGCAATCAGCCCCAGCATTTT | CATSDLVVDPSISNQPQHF
TRBJ2-7 | - | TRBV2 | TRBD1 | TGTGCCAGCAGTGAGGGACAGGGGGCCAACGAGCAGTACTTC | CASSEGQGANEQYF
TRBJ1-1 | once | TRBV6-5 | - | TGTGCCAGCAGTAACGACCCAATGAACACTGAAGCTTTCTTT | CASSNDPMNTEAFF
TRBJ1-2 | - | TRBV6-1 | - | TGTGCCAGCAGTGACAGCGGTGGCTACACCTTC | CASSDSGGYTF
TRBJ2-2 | - | TRBV27 | TRBD1 | TGTGCCAGCAGTTCAACAGGGGGCGCGTACACCGGGGAGCTGTTTTTT | CASSSTGGAYTGELFF
TRBJ1-2 | - | TRBV25-1 | TRBD1 | TGTGCCAGCGGGGGACAGATCTATGGCTACACCTTC | CASGGQIYGYTF
TRBJ2-7 | - | TRBV3-1/TRBV3-2 | - | TGTGCCAGCAGCCAAGGATGGCGGATATACGAGCAGTACTTC | CASSQGWRIYEQYF
TRBJ1-1 | - | TRBV6-5 | TRBD1 | TGTGCCAGCAGGCCGACAGGGCCAAACACTGAAGCTTTCTTT | CASRPTGPNTEAFF
TRBJ1-4 | - | TRBV9 | - | TGTGCCAGCAGCGTAGGGGCAACTAATGAAAAACTGTTTTTT | CASSVGATNEKLFF
TRBJ1-1 | - | TRBV19 | - | TGTGCCAGTAGCATGGCTGAAGGTACGGCTTTCTTT | CASSMAEGTAFF
TRBJ1-4 | - | TRBV5-3 | TRBD1 | TGTGCCAGAAAAATTATTGGGACAGGGAGGTCTAATGAAAAACTGTTTTTT | CARKIIGTGRSNEKLFF
TRBJ1-6 | - | TRBV5-6 | - | TGTGCCAGCAGCTTTGAGGGGGTTTCACCCCTCCACTTT | CASSFEGVSPLHF
TRBJ1-5 | - | TRBV28 | - | TGTGCCAGCAGTTTAATAGCCCCGGCGGGCAATCAGCCCCAGCATTTT | CASSLIAPAGNQPQHF
TRBJ2-7 | - | TRBV19 | - | TGTGCCAGTAGTAATTGGGCCGACGAGCAGTACTTC | CASSNWADEQYF
TRBJ1-6 | - | TRBV5-4 | - | TGTGCCAGCAGCTTGGTGTCAGGGCCCGTCCACTTT | CASSLVSGPVHF
TRBJ1-6 | few | TRBV5-4 | - | TGTGCCAGCAGCTTCGCTCCCAGCTCCTATAATTCACCCCTCCACTTT | CASSFAPSSYNSPLHF
TRBJ2-2 | - | TRBV4-1 | - | TGCGCCAGCAGAAAGACAGGCGACTACACCGGGGAGCTGTTTTTT | CASRKTGDYTGELFF
TRBJ1-2 | few | TRBV4-2 | - | TGTGCCAGCAGCCAAGATGGAACAGAAGCTAACTATGGCTACACCTTC | CASSQDGTEANYGYTF
TRBJ1-1 | - | TRBV6-4 | - | TGTGCCATCGCCAGAGCTTTCTTT | CAIARAFF
TRBJ2-1 | - | TRBV19 | - | TGTGCCAGTATAACGTCGTGGGGTCAGGGTGAGCAGTTCTTC | CASITSWGQGEQFF
TRBJ1-1 | - | TRBV5-1 | - | TGCGCCAGCAGCTTGGCAGGCCCGAACACTGAAGCTTTCTTT | CASSLAGPNTEAFF
TRBJ1-3 | - | TRBV11-2 | TRBD1 | TGTGCCAGCAGCCGGGACAGCCACTCTGGAAACACCATATATTTT | CASSRDSHSGNTIYF
TRBJ1-2 | - | TRBV6-5 | TRBD1 | TGTGCCAGCAGGAGACAGGGGATTAACTATGGCTACACCTTC | CASRRQGINYGYTF
TRBJ1-5 | - | TRBV6-2/TRBV6-3 | TRBD1 | TGTGCCAGCAGTTACCCCCCCAGGGGGCGGAATCAGCCCCAGCATTTT | CASSYPPRGRNQPQHF
TRBJ2-7 | - | TRBV7-2 | - | TGTGCCAGCAGCTTAGACGGGGGGCCTGCCTACGAGCAGTACTTC | CASSLDGGPAYEQYF
TRBJ1-1 | once | TRBV5-1 | - | TGCGCCAGCAGCCCGGGTGGGAACACTGAAGCTTTCTTT | CASSPGGNTEAFF
TRBJ2-3 | - | TRBV7-9 | TRBD1 | TGTGCCAGCAGCGGAAGGACAGGAGACATCACAGATACGCAGTATTTT | CASSGRTGDITDTQYF
TRBJ1-5 | - | TRBV6-6 | - | TGTGCCAGCACCCCGACAGAAAATAATCAGCCCCAGCATTTT | CASTPTENNQPQHF
TRBJ2-2 | - | TRBV7-6 | TRBD1 | TGTGCCAGCAGCTATAGGGTACGACAGGGGGACACCGGGGAGCTGTTTTTT | CASSYRVRQGDTGELFF
TRBJ1-1 | once | TRBV11-2 | - | TGTGCCAGCAGCTTAGGAGCCGGTTTGAACACTGAAGCTTTCTTT | CASSLGAGLNTEAFF
TRBJ2-5 | - | TRBV5-1 | - | TGCGCCAGCAGCTGGGGCCAAGAGACCCAGTACTTC | CASSWGQETQYF
TRBJ1-2 | - | TRBV14 | - | TGTGCCAGCAGCCAAGATCGAGTCAGCAACTATGGCTACACCTTC | CASSQDRVSNYGYTF
TRBJ1-2 | - | TRBV6-6 | - | TGTGCCAGCAGTCCCTCGGGGGGCAACGGTGGCTACACCTTC | CASSPSGGNGGYTF
TRBJ2-1 | - | TRBV27 | TRBD2 | TGTGCCAGCAGTTTCTTAGCGGGGGCCTCCCACTCCTACAATGAGCAGTTCTTC | CASSFLAGASHSYNEQFF
TRBJ2-1 | once | TRBV3-1/TRBV3-2 | - | TGTGCCAGCAGCCAAGTTGAGTGGGAGCAGTTCTTC | CASSQVEWEQFF
TRBJ2-2 | - | TRBV10-3 | - | TGTGCCATCAGTGAAGGGGCTACCGGGGAGCTGTTTTTT | CAISEGATGELFF
TRBJ1-2 | - | TRBV9 | - | TGTGCCAGCAGCGTAGTAACCACCTATGGCTACACCTTC | CASSVVTTYGYTF
TRBJ2-1 | - | TRBV30 | - | TGTGCCTGGAGTCGGCAGGGTGAGCAGTTCTTC | CAWSRQGEQFF
TRBJ1-1 | once | TRBV5-1 | - | TGCGCCAGCAGTTACTCCGCGCGAACAGCGAACACTGAAGCTTTCTTT | CASSYSARTANTEAFF
TRBJ2-1 | - | TRBV5-4 | TRBD2 | TGTGCCAGCAGCTTGAATCGGGGGGGTGAGCAGTTCTTC | CASSLNRGGEQFF